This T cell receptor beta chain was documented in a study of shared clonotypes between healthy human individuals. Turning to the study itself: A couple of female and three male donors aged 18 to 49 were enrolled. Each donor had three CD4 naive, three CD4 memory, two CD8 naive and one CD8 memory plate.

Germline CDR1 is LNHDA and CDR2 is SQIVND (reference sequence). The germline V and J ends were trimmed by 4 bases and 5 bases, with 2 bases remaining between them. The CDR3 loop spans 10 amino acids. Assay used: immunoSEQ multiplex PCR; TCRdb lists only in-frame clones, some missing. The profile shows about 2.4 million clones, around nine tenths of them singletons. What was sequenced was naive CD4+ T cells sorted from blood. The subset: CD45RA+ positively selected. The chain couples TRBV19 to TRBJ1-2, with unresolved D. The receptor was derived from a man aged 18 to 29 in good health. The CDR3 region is CASSKYGYTF. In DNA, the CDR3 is TGTGCCAGTAGTAAATATGGCTACACCTTC.